The 19 T cell receptor beta chains presented below share a single source sample, sequenced in a study of T cell responses to AZD1222 COVID-19 vaccine (dated by TCRdb to 2020 to 2022). Library prep was done by the immunoSEQ multiplex PCR assay. Sourced from immuneACCESS, this table was stored by TCRdb with only in-frame sequences that have V and J called. A share of the clones is absent; for the studies checked, an unresolved V gene accounts for under half, and the remainder has no known explanation. The sample has some 60,000 clones on record, 75% to 90% of them singletons. 6.9% of the sample lies in the top ten. The time point label, as the study defines it: about 28 days (+/-7) after the second vaccine dose. The sequenced sample was peripheral blood, obtained 28 days after the second AZD1222 dose. All receptors come from an adult who received the AZD1222 COVID-19 vaccine.

This sequence joins TRBV12-5 and TRBJ1-5; tentative D call: TRBD1 (6 bases). Looked up from germline, CDR1 is LGHNT and CDR2 is FRNRAP. CDR3 length: 14 residues. With 2 bases removed from V and 5 bases from J, the gap between germline ends came to 10 bases. The CDR3: CASGLRAGDQPQHF. The CDR3 bases are TGTGCTAGTGGTTTGCGGGCAGGGGATCAGCCCCAGCATTTT.

The CDR3 sequence is CAISRVTGATNTEAFF. The CDR3 DNA sequence: TGTGCCATCAGTCGAGTTACAGGGGCGACGAACACTGAAGCTTTCTTT. The chain couples TRBV10-3 to TRBJ1-1, with 7 bases identical to TRBD1. Trimming took 5 bases from V and 1 from J; bases not matched to a gene: 10. In germline, CDR1 is ENHRY, CDR2 SYGVKD. This CDR3 is 16 amino acids long.

This sequence joins TRBV5-1 and TRBJ1-1; possible D gene TRBD1, 5 bases. This CDR3 region has 16 residues. CDR1 and CDR2 from the germline V gene are SGHRS and YFSETQ. The ends were cut back, 4 bases at V and 1 base at J, with 17 bases in the middle. The CDR3 loop is CASSQDTRTSNTEAFF. The CDR3 DNA sequence: TGCGCCAGCAGCCAGGACACGCGGACCTCGAACACTGAAGCTTTCTTT.

CDR3 sequence reads: CASRQGGTGLNEQFF. The CDR3 DNA is TGTGCCAGCAGGCAGGGCGGGACAGGCCTCAATGAGCAGTTCTTC. The chain is built from TRBV27 and TRBJ2-1, with TRBD1 identical over 8 bases. V gave up 6 bases and J gave up 6 bases; unmatched junction bases: 10. Germline V lookup: CDR1 MNHEY, CDR2 SMNVEV (reference sequence). The CDR3 length is 15 residues.

This chain connects TRBV4-1 to TRBJ1-1; TRBD1 matches 7 bases. V trimming: 4 bases; J trimming: 2 bases; junction bases outside the gene matches: 7. This CDR3 region has 15 residues. Germline CDR1 and CDR2: MGHRA and YSYEKL. CDR3 protein: CASSRGRTGNTEAFF. The CDR3 nucleotides read TGCGCCAGCAGCCGAGGTCGGACAGGAAACACTGAAGCTTTCTTT.

The rearrangement uses TRBV12-3 or TRBV12-4 and TRBJ1-2; 7 bases agree with TRBD1. This CDR3 contains 13 residues. Trimming took 6 bases from V and 5 from J; bases not matched to a gene: 6. The CDR3, as DNA: TGTGCCAGCAGGGTGACAGGGAAGTATGGCTACACCTTC. The encoded protein is CASRVTGKYGYTF.

This chain links TRBV6-5 with TRBJ1-2, with a weak D call TRBD1 (6 bases). With 2 bases removed from V and 4 bases from J, the gap between germline ends came to 8 bases. CDR3 size: 13 residues. Germline assignment: CDR1 MNHEY and CDR2 SVGAGI. The CDR3 sequence: CASSYTGTYGYTF. The DNA of the CDR3 is TGTGCCAGCAGTTACACAGGGACCTATGGCTACACCTTC.

The chain recombines TRBV30 with TRBJ2-7, with a weak D call TRBD1 (5 bases). V lost 8 bases and J 4 bases, leaving 15 bases between the germline ends. The CDR3 totals 12 residues. Germline V CDR1 and CDR2: GTSNPN, SVGIG (reference sequence). The CDR3 DNA reads TGTGCCAGCAGGGTCAGTATTTACGAGCAGTACTTC. This codes for CASRVSIYEQYF.

With regard to this clone: Its ends do not fully match the called genes, so a read error is possible. The chain links TRBV4-1 to TRBJ1-5, with TRBD1 identical over 7 bases. This CDR3 has 13 residues. From germline, CDR1 is MGHRA and CDR2 YSYEKL. The CDR3 spells CARSRSGGQPQHF. In nucleotides, the CDR3 is TGCGCCCGCAGCCGGTCAGGGGGTCAGCCCCAGCATTTT.

This clone was picked up a small number of times. The chain combines TRBV11-2 with TRBJ2-5; D unresolved. Germline values: CDR1 SGHAT, CDR2 FQNNGV. This CDR3 is built from 12 residues. Trimming took 2 bases from V and 0 from J, leaving 1 base between them. Here the CDR3 DNA reads TGTGCCAGCAGCTTAAACCAAGAGACCCAGTACTTC. It encodes CASSLNQETQYF.

The rearrangement joins TRBV5-4 to TRBJ1-2; maybe TRBD1 (6 bases). V gave up 3 bases and J gave up 8 bases, with 11 bases separating them. Germline values: CDR1 SGHNT, CDR2 YYREEE (reference sequence). The length of the CDR3 is 12 residues. Here the CDR3 reads CASSSGQRGYTF. The CDR3 DNA is TGTGCCAGCAGCTCGGGACAACGGGGCTACACCTTC.

V usage is TRBV5-4 and J usage is TRBJ2-7; D unclear. Germline-derived CDR1 and CDR2 are SGHNT and YYREEE (reference sequence). The CDR3 contains 13 residues. Trimming removed 4 bases at V and 0 bases at J, with 8 bases between. CDR3 nucleotides: TGTGCCAGCAGCGCCAGGAGCTCCTACGAGCAGTACTTC. Amino acid sequence: CASSARSSYEQYF.

A single count supports this clone. The chain has TRBV27 and TRBJ2-5; D might be TRBD1 or TRBD2, each matching 6 bases. This CDR3 has 13 amino acids. Trimming pared 7 bases from V and 4 bases from J, leaving 13 bases between. CDR1 and CDR2 from the germline V gene are MNHEY and SMNVEV (reference sequence). Here the CDR3 DNA reads TGTGCCAGCAATCTAAAGGGGGGAGAGACCCAGTACTTC. It specifies CASNLKGGETQYF.

This clone turned up a few times. The CDR3 sequence: CASSLPGGAKNEQFF. In DNA form, the CDR3 reads TGTGCCAGCAGCTTACCAGGGGGCGCAAAAAATGAGCAGTTCTTC. This chain links TRBV5-6 with TRBJ2-1; the match to TRBD1 covers 8 bases. The germline gives CDR1 SGHDT, CDR2 YYEEEE. V shed 2 bases, J shed 7 bases, and the junction held 8 bases outside the gene matches. This CDR3 comprises 15 residues.

This chain links TRBV5-6 with TRBJ1-2; a weak D match, TRBD1 (5 bases). CDR1 SGHDT and CDR2 YYEEEE come from the germline V gene. Trimming left V 2 bases short and J 4 bases short, with 6 bases between. This CDR3 contains 12 residues. The CDR3 region is CASSFGAYGYTF. The CDR3 DNA is TGTGCCAGCAGCTTCGGGGCCTATGGCTACACCTTC.

This chain connects TRBV19 to TRBJ1-5; unclear D gene. Deletions cut 6 bases from V and 4 bases from J, with 10 bases between. Germline CDR1 reads LNHDA; CDR2 reads SQIVND (reference sequence). The CDR3 consists of 13 residues. CDR3 residues: CASSDTVNQPQHF. The DNA for the CDR3 is TGTGCCAGTAGCGATACGGTAAATCAGCCCCAGCATTTT.

The V call is TRBV7-9, the J call TRBJ1-6, with TRBD1 identical over 8 bases. V lost 5 bases, J lost 12 bases, and 6 bases stayed unmatched. The CDR3 has 13 residues. Germline CDR1 is SEHNR and CDR2 is FQNEAQ (reference sequence). This CDR3 is CASSPLTGVPLHF. The CDR3 nucleotides are TGTGCCAGCAGCCCCCTGACAGGGGTACCCCTCCACTTT.

J is TRBJ2-5 and V is TRBV11-1; D tentatively fits TRBD1 or TRBD2 (5 bases each). The CDR3 runs 15 residues. In germline, CDR1 is SGHAT, CDR2 FQDESV (reference sequence). Trimming took off 4 bases at V and 2 bases at J, with 14 bases between the two ends. CDR3 sequence: CASSWGMDWQETQYF. DNA of the CDR3: TGTGCCAGCAGCTGGGGGATGGACTGGCAAGAGACCCAGTACTTC. The full variable domain, its missing parts supplied by reference TRBV11-1 and TRBJ2-5, is EAEVAQSPRYKITEKSQAVAFWCDPISGHATLYWYRQILGQGPELLVQFQDESVVDDSQLPKDRFSAERLKGVDSTLKIQPAELGDSAMYLCASSWGMDWQETQYFGPGTRLLVL.

This rearrangement joins TRBV12-3 or TRBV12-4 to TRBJ2-7; either TRBD1 or TRBD2 may fit D (5 bases each). With 3 bases removed from V and 8 bases from J, the gap between germline ends came to 14 bases. This CDR3 spans 13 amino acids. Here the CDR3 reads CASSFGDERKQYF. In DNA form, the CDR3 reads TGTGCCAGCAGTTTTGGGGACGAAAGGAAGCAGTACTTC.